The rows below give T cell receptor beta chains drawn from one sample of a study of blood T cell repertoires in COVID-19. TCRdb's table, derived via immunoSEQ multiplex PCR, lists solely in-frame clones and lacks some. Seen here are fewer than 300,000 clones, around 90% observed once, and the top ten hold approximately 1.2%. Sequenced sample: PBMCs or T cells enriched from blood (not recorded which). The origin of the receptors is a woman in her thirties who had recovered from COVID-19. Each CDR3 is given with its conserved first and last residue.

j_call v_call cdr3_aa
TRBJ1-4 TRBV27 CASSSYNGGNEKLFF
TRBJ1-2 TRBV28 CASTYTGTGDGYTF
TRBJ2-6 TRBV2 CATREGWLSGANVLTF
TRBJ2-1 TRBV19 CASSMVPGLGSYNEQFF
TRBJ2-7 TRBV29-1 CSVEGGQGAHEQYF
TRBJ2-1 TRBV18 CASSPSLAGPYNEQFF
TRBJ2-5 TRBV7-2 CASSPRGETQYF
TRBJ2-1 TRBV27 CASSIGLVYNEQFF
TRBJ2-1 TRBV10-3 CAIKDRNRNNEQFF
TRBJ2-2 TRBV30 CAWRSSNTGELFF